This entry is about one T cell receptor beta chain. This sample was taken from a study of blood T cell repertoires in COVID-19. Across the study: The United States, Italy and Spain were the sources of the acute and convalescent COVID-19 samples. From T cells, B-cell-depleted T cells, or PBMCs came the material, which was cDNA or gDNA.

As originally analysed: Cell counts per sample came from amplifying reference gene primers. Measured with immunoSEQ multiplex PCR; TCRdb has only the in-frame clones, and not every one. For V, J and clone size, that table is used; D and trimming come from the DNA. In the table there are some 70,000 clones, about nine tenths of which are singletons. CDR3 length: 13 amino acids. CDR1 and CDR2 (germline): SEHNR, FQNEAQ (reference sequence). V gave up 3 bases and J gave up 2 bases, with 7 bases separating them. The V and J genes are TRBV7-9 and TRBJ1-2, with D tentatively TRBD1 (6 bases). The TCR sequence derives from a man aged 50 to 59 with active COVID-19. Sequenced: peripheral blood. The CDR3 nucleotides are TGTGCCAGCAGCTTCAGGGGCAACTATGGCTACACCTTC. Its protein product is CASSFRGNYGYTF.